The 22 T cell receptor beta chains given below trace back to one sample, sequenced in a study of CD8 T cells in ankylosing spondylitis. TCRdb re-called the 5' RACE reads with MiXCR, one entry per CDR3 protein. The sample contains 150,000 to 200,000 distinct CDR3 sequences, 11% of which appear only once. Sequencing used blood, either unsorted or a sorted T cell fraction (not recorded which). Receptors originate from a male donor with ankylosing spondylitis or in good health (not recorded which).

Many counts were recorded for this clonotype. The chain links TRBV20-1 to TRBJ2-1, with a tentative D call TRBD2 (5 bases). Germline V lookup: CDR1 DFQATT, CDR2 SNEGSKA (reference sequence). The V gene lost 2 bases and the J gene lost 6 bases, with 14 bases spanning the gap. The CDR3 is made up of 14 amino acids. For the CDR3, the DNA is TGCAGTGCTAGAACTGCGGGTCTTATCAATGAGCAGTTCTTC. The encoded protein is CSARTAGLINEQFF.

This clonotype was counted a few times. The CDR3 nucleotides read TGCGCCAGCAGCGGACTGGACTCGAGAGTCTACAATGAGCAGTTCTTC. It codes for CASSGLDSRVYNEQFF. The chain recombines TRBV5-1 with TRBJ2-1, with TRBD2 as a possible D gene (5 bases). V was clipped by 4 bases and J by 3 bases, with 17 bases between them. The CDR3 length is 16 residues. Germline V gene lookup returns CDR1 SGHRS and CDR2 YFSETQ.

In its sample, this clonotype was seen many times. The chain has TRBV28 and TRBJ2-5; perhaps TRBD1 as D (6 bases). The CDR3 sequence is 15 residues long. Trimming took 3 bases from V and 4 from J, leaving 15 bases between them. Per germline, CDR1 MDHEN and CDR2 SYDVKM. Here the CDR3 DNA reads TGTGCCAGCAGTTTCGCGACAGGAGGCCCAGAGACCCAGTACTTC. Protein product: CASSFATGGPETQYF.

In this sample, this clonotype turned up a few times. This chain links TRBV28 with TRBJ2-1, with unresolved D. Germline lookup yields CDR1 MDHEN and CDR2 SYDVKM. V lost 4 bases and J 7 bases, leaving 11 bases between the germline ends. There are 13 residues in the CDR3. DNA for the CDR3: TGTGCCAGCAGTTCCCCCGACTTGAATGAGCAGTTCTTC. Protein sequence: CASSSPDLNEQFF.

This clonotype was counted at least ten times. The chain has TRBV10-2 and TRBJ1-3; D not resolved. The germline V and J ends were trimmed by 3 bases and 1 base, with 7 bases remaining between them. From germline, CDR1 is WSHSY and CDR2 SAAADI. The CDR3 consists of 14 residues. The CDR3 sequence: CASSDYGSGNTIYF. Written as DNA, the CDR3 is TGCGCCAGCAGTGATTACGGATCTGGAAACACCATATATTTT.

This clonotype was seen repeatedly, ten times or more. CDR3 loop: CASSLDSVSPFF. As DNA, the CDR3 is TGCGCCAGCAGCTTGGACTCGGTGTCTCCGTTCTTC. This chain connects TRBV5-1 to TRBJ2-1; D unresolved. V shed 0 bases and J shed 15 bases, with 13 bases lying between them. Germline V gene sequence: CDR1 SGHRS, CDR2 YFSETQ. CDR3 length: 12 residues.

V usage is TRBV4-3 and J usage is TRBJ2-2; the D is unclear. The CDR3 covers 14 residues. From germline, CDR1 is LGHNA and CDR2 YSLEER. The V end lost 2 bases, the J end lost 5 bases, and 9 bases lay between the germline ends. CDR3 sequence: CASSQMVMTGELFF. The CDR3 DNA reads as TGCGCCAGCAGCCAAATGGTAATGACCGGGGAGCTGTTTTTT.

This sequence joins TRBV5-4 and TRBJ2-3; 13 bases map to TRBD2. Germline values: CDR1 SGHNT, CDR2 YYREEE (reference sequence). Trimming removed 6 bases from V and 0 bases from J; junction bases left unmatched: 10. The CDR3 is made up of 18 amino acids. The chain's CDR3 is CASTWRTSGGTSTDTQYF. The CDR3 nucleotides read TGTGCCAGCACCTGGCGGACTAGCGGGGGTACTAGCACAGATACGCAGTATTTT.

The sample holds a few counts of this clonotype. The rearrangement joins TRBV7-6 to TRBJ2-1; TRBD2 agrees at 9 bases. The CDR3 has 16 residues. Losses at the gene ends were 1 base for V and 7 bases for J; bases not matched to a gene: 8. Germline values: CDR1 SGHVS, CDR2 FNYEAQ. Here the CDR3 reads CASSLGPAGGWNEQFF. The CDR3, as DNA: TGTGCCAGCAGCTTAGGACCAGCGGGGGGCTGGAATGAGCAGTTCTTC.

Many counts were recorded for this clonotype. The genes are TRBV9 and TRBJ2-3; TRBD2 matches at 10 bases. The V segment lost 0 bases and the J segment 5 bases; nucleotides outside the gene matches: 0. The CDR3 has 14 amino acids. Per germline, CDR1 SGDLS and CDR2 YYNGEE. This CDR3 reads CASSVASGGDTQYF. In nucleotides, the CDR3 is TGTGCCAGCAGCGTAGCTAGCGGGGGAGATACGCAGTATTTT.

This clonotype was counted many times. The rearrangement uses TRBV27 and TRBJ2-3; TRBD1 aligns across 11 bases. CDR1 is MNHEY, CDR2 SMNVEV, per germline (reference sequence). This CDR3 contains 17 residues. Unmatched junction bases numbered 5, after V lost 1 base and J lost 2 bases. The CDR3 loop is CASSLWGTGGFTDTQYF. The CDR3 nucleotides read TGTGCCAGCAGTTTATGGGGGACAGGGGGTTTCACAGATACGCAGTATTTT.

This clonotype occurred many times. The rearrangement joins TRBV24-1 to TRBJ2-2, with D possibly matching TRBD1 (6 bases). The CDR3 sequence is 15 residues long. The V end lost 5 bases, the J end lost 4 bases, and 13 bases lay between the germline ends. The germline V gene has CDR1 KGHDR and CDR2 SFDVKD. The chain's CDR3 is CATSGSDRITGELFF. In nucleotides, the CDR3 is TGTGCCACCAGTGGCTCGGACAGAATCACCGGGGAGCTGTTTTTT.

The chain links TRBV5-1 to TRBJ2-3; D perhaps matches TRBD2 (7 bases). The CDR3 has 20 residues. V was cut by 1 base and J by 0 bases, with 24 bases left in between. The V gene's germline CDR1 is SGHRS and CDR2 YFSETQ. In nucleotides, the CDR3 is TGCGCCAGCAGCTTGAAGGAACGTCTGCGGGGGCGTGTTAGCACAGATACGCAGTATTTT. This gives the protein CASSLKERLRGRVSTDTQYF.

The sample holds many counts of this clonotype. CDR3 protein: CSVEDLGLGYTF. In nucleotides, the CDR3 is TGCAGCGTTGAAGATCTGGGACTAGGCTACACCTTC. The chain employs TRBV29-1 and TRBJ1-2, with D perhaps matching TRBD1 (5 bases). V was pared by 0 bases and J by 8 bases, with 10 bases between. Germline loops: CDR1 SQVTM, CDR2 ANQGSEA. CDR3 size: 12 residues.

Many counts were recorded for this clonotype. The chain uses TRBV29-1 and TRBJ2-1, with 10 bases fitting TRBD2. Trimming took 8 bases from V and 7 from J; bases not matched to a gene: 8. This CDR3 is 13 amino acids long. Looked up from germline, CDR1 is SQVTM and CDR2 is ANQGSEA. The chain's CDR3 is CSSAGGSPNEQFF. DNA for the CDR3: TGCAGCTCAGCGGGGGGGTCTCCTAATGAGCAGTTCTTC.

This clonotype has at least ten counts. This chain joins TRBV28 and TRBJ2-3; TRBD2 matches at 9 bases. This CDR3 has 14 amino acids. Germline V lookup: CDR1 MDHEN, CDR2 SYDVKM. V gave up 7 bases and J gave up 11 bases; unmatched junction bases: 13. The CDR3 DNA reads as TGTGCCAGCACCATCCCCACTAGCGGGCCGATGCAGTATTTT. It is translated as CASTIPTSGPMQYF.

The sample holds a few counts of this clonotype. V is TRBV5-1 and J is TRBJ1-2, with a possible D match to TRBD1 (5 bases). Trimming pared 3 bases from V and 8 bases from J, leaving 17 bases between. Per germline, CDR1 SGHRS and CDR2 YFSETQ. This CDR3 has 14 amino acids. CDR3 nucleotide sequence: TGCGCCAGCAGCTCCCCGGGACCTCGTGGAGGCTACACCTTC. Its protein product is CASSSPGPRGGYTF.

This clonotype was detected many times. The chain recombines TRBV2 with TRBJ2-7; D gene unclear. From germline, CDR1 is SNHLY and CDR2 FYNNEI. The CDR3 has 10 residues. Between the trimmed V and J ends, which lost 7 bases and 5 bases, there was a span of 6 bases. The CDR3 region is CASIFNEQYF. The CDR3 DNA sequence: TGTGCCAGCATTTTCAACGAGCAGTACTTC.

This clonotype was observed many times. The chain is built from TRBV12-3 or TRBV12-4 and TRBJ1-1; no clear D gene. This CDR3 is built from 12 residues. V was cut by 3 bases and J by 7 bases, with 9 bases left in between. DNA of the CDR3: TGTGCCAGCAGTTTGAGGCCCCTTGAAGCTTTCTTT. Protein sequence: CASSLRPLEAFF.

This clonotype was seen repeatedly, ten times or more. The chain recombines TRBV6-1 with TRBJ1-2; no definite D call. CDR1 and CDR2 (germline): MNHNS, SASEGT. Trimming shortened V by 4 bases and J by 2 bases, and 14 bases separated the two germline ends. The CDR3 extends over 15 amino acids. CDR3 nucleotides: TGTGCCAGCAGTGGGGCCCCTCCAAGGAACTATGGCTACACCTTC. It specifies CASSGAPPRNYGYTF.

This clonotype was detected ten times or more. V and J are TRBV3-1 and TRBJ1-1, with TRBD1 as a possible D gene (6 bases). The germline V and J ends were trimmed by 1 base and 5 bases, with 11 bases remaining between them. The germline V gene has CDR1 LGHDT and CDR2 YNNKEL (reference sequence). The CDR3 extends over 14 amino acids. The CDR3 DNA reads as TGTGCCAGCAGCCAAGTGCAGGGGAGGACTGAAGCTTTCTTT. Amino acids: CASSQVQGRTEAFF.

This clonotype has ten or more counts. This chain uses TRBV4-3 with TRBJ2-1, with D maybe TRBD1 (5 bases). V shed 3 bases and J shed 4 bases, with 10 bases lying between them. Per germline, CDR1 LGHNA and CDR2 YSLEER. The CDR3 loop spans 14 amino acids. CDR3 in DNA: TGCGCCAGCAGCCAGGCAGGGCGGTACAATGAGCAGTTCTTC. Translation: CASSQAGRYNEQFF.